This is a list of T cell receptor beta chains from one sample in a study of shared clonotypes between healthy human individuals. TCRdb keeps only in-frame clones here, not all; method: immunoSEQ multiplex PCR. The sample records more than 550,000 clones, just over 90% being singletons. The sequencing input was naive CD8+ T cells sorted from blood. These receptors came from a man aged 25 to 40 in good health. The CDR3 runs from the conserved cysteine through the conserved F or W. Fields, in order: J gene, V gene, clone size, D gene, CDR3 DNA, CDR3 protein. D genes are given only for firm matches. Not every row has a clone size; where given, it reads once, few, many or a size class.

J gene: TRBJ1-4; V gene: TRBV29-1; clone size: NA; D gene: NA; CDR3 DNA: TGCAGCGTTGTGGTGTCTCTGAATGAAAAACTGTTTTTT; CDR3 protein: CSVVVSLNEKLFF
J gene: TRBJ2-7; V gene: TRBV27; clone size: NA; D gene: TRBD1; CDR3 DNA: TGTGCCAGCCAGGGGCGGGGACAGGGCTACGAGCAGTACTTC; CDR3 protein: CASQGRGQGYEQYF
J gene: TRBJ2-1; V gene: TRBV11-2; clone size: NA; D gene: NA; CDR3 DNA: TGTGCCAGCAGCTTTACTTTGAGCTCCTACAATGAGCAGTTCTTC; CDR3 protein: CASSFTLSSYNEQFF
J gene: TRBJ2-7; V gene: TRBV11-1; clone size: NA; D gene: NA; CDR3 DNA: TGTGCCAGCAGCTCAGGGTACGAGCAGTACTTC; CDR3 protein: CASSSGYEQYF
J gene: TRBJ2-2; V gene: TRBV13; clone size: NA; D gene: NA; CDR3 DNA: TGTGCCAGCAGCTTGGTCACCGGGGAGCTGTTTTTT; CDR3 protein: CASSLVTGELFF
J gene: TRBJ2-2; V gene: TRBV28; clone size: NA; D gene: TRBD2; CDR3 DNA: TGTGCCAGCAGTCCTCTAGCGGGAGGGCCAAACACCGGGGAGCTGTTTTTT; CDR3 protein: CASSPLAGGPNTGELFF
J gene: TRBJ2-1; V gene: TRBV5-6; clone size: NA; D gene: NA; CDR3 DNA: TGTGCCAGCAGCCCGTTAGGGGGGCTCCATCTTTACAATGAGCAGTTCTTC; CDR3 protein: CASSPLGGLHLYNEQFF
J gene: TRBJ2-3; V gene: TRBV7-2; clone size: NA; D gene: TRBD2; CDR3 DNA: TGTGCCAGCAGCGTAGCGAGTAGCGGGATTAGCACAGATACGCAGTATTTT; CDR3 protein: CASSVASSGISTDTQYF
J gene: TRBJ1-3; V gene: TRBV7-9; clone size: NA; D gene: NA; CDR3 DNA: TGTGCCAGCACTCAGGGGTTTCGGAACACCATATATTTT; CDR3 protein: CASTQGFRNTIYF
J gene: TRBJ2-1; V gene: TRBV6-5; clone size: NA; D gene: NA; CDR3 DNA: TGTGCCAGCAGTCCGACTGGCAATGAGCAGTTCTTC; CDR3 protein: CASSPTGNEQFF
J gene: TRBJ2-2; V gene: TRBV28; clone size: NA; D gene: NA; CDR3 DNA: TGTGCCAGCAGTCTTTCTTTGGAGTCCACCGGGGAGCTGTTTTTT; CDR3 protein: CASSLSLESTGELFF
J gene: TRBJ2-7; V gene: TRBV6-1; clone size: NA; D gene: TRBD1; CDR3 DNA: TGTGCCAGCAGGGACAGGGGGCGCGGTCTCGAGCAGTACTTC; CDR3 protein: CASRDRGRGLEQYF
J gene: TRBJ1-2; V gene: TRBV5-5; clone size: NA; D gene: NA; CDR3 DNA: TGTGCCAGCAGCTTGACCTCAGGGAGCCTTGACAACTATGGCTACACCTTC; CDR3 protein: CASSLTSGSLDNYGYTF
J gene: TRBJ2-1; V gene: TRBV15; clone size: NA; D gene: TRBD2; CDR3 DNA: TGTGCCACCAGCGGGGGAGTAGCGGGCACTAATGAGCAGTTCTTC; CDR3 protein: CATSGGVAGTNEQFF
J gene: TRBJ1-5; V gene: TRBV27; clone size: NA; D gene: NA; CDR3 DNA: TGTGCCAGCAGTTTACTAGGGGGTAATCAGCCCCAGCATTTT; CDR3 protein: CASSLLGGNQPQHF
J gene: TRBJ2-7; V gene: TRBV28; clone size: NA; D gene: NA; CDR3 DNA: TGTGCCAGCAGTTTGGTAGGACAATACGAGCAGTACTTC; CDR3 protein: CASSLVGQYEQYF
J gene: TRBJ1-5; V gene: TRBV7-9; clone size: NA; D gene: NA; CDR3 DNA: TGTGCCAGCAGCGCGGGGGGTAGCAATCAGCCCCAGCATTTT; CDR3 protein: CASSAGGSNQPQHF
J gene: TRBJ2-7; V gene: TRBV4-2; clone size: NA; D gene: NA; CDR3 DNA: TGTGCCAGCAGCCAAGATAAGATAGACGTGTCCAGACCCCAGTACTTC; CDR3 protein: CASSQDKIDVSRPQYF
J gene: TRBJ2-3; V gene: TRBV27; clone size: NA; D gene: NA; CDR3 DNA: TGTGCCAGCAGTTTAGGAGCTAGCACAGATACGCAGTATTTT; CDR3 protein: CASSLGASTDTQYF
J gene: TRBJ2-3; V gene: TRBV21-1; clone size: NA; D gene: NA; CDR3 DNA: TGTGCCAGCAGCAAAGCCAGGGGGGCATGGGATACGCAGTATTTT; CDR3 protein: CASSKARGAWDTQYF
J gene: TRBJ1-3; V gene: TRBV4-3; clone size: NA; D gene: NA; CDR3 DNA: TGCGCCAGCAGCCAAGATTCTGGGTCTGGAAACACCATATATTTT; CDR3 protein: CASSQDSGSGNTIYF
J gene: TRBJ2-7; V gene: TRBV7-9; clone size: NA; D gene: NA; CDR3 DNA: TGTGCCAGCAGCTTGCCCCCGGGAGCCCGTAACTACGAGCAGTACTTC; CDR3 protein: CASSLPPGARNYEQYF
J gene: TRBJ1-1; V gene: TRBV27; clone size: NA; D gene: NA; CDR3 DNA: TGTGCCAGCAGTTTACGACAGGCCTCGAACACTGAAGCTTTCTTT; CDR3 protein: CASSLRQASNTEAFF
J gene: TRBJ2-7; V gene: TRBV7-9; clone size: NA; D gene: TRBD1; CDR3 DNA: TGTGCCAGCAGCTTACAGGACAGGCCCTCCTACGAGCAGTACTTC; CDR3 protein: CASSLQDRPSYEQYF
J gene: TRBJ1-3; V gene: TRBV6-5; clone size: NA; D gene: NA; CDR3 DNA: TGTGCCAGCAGTTACGGAGCCTCTGGAAACACCATATATTTT; CDR3 protein: CASSYGASGNTIYF
J gene: TRBJ2-7; V gene: TRBV20-1; clone size: NA; D gene: TRBD1; CDR3 DNA: TGCAGTGCGTCGACAGGGTCCGAGCAGTACTTC; CDR3 protein: CSASTGSEQYF
J gene: TRBJ1-2; V gene: TRBV30; clone size: NA; D gene: NA; CDR3 DNA: TGTGCCTGGAGTGAGGGTGGACCCTATGGCTACACCTTC; CDR3 protein: CAWSEGGPYGYTF
J gene: TRBJ1-2; V gene: TRBV28; clone size: NA; D gene: NA; CDR3 DNA: TGTGCCAGCAGTCCATCCGGGCTAGCGCACGGCTACACCTTC; CDR3 protein: CASSPSGLAHGYTF
J gene: TRBJ1-4; V gene: TRBV6-5; clone size: NA; D gene: NA; CDR3 DNA: TGTGCCAGCAGTTACTCACCGGGGAGCGATGAAAAACTGTTTTTT; CDR3 protein: CASSYSPGSDEKLFF
J gene: TRBJ2-7; V gene: TRBV5-1; clone size: once; D gene: TRBD2; CDR3 DNA: TGCGCCAGCAGCTTAACTAGCGGGGCCTACGAGCAGTACTTC; CDR3 protein: CASSLTSGAYEQYF
J gene: TRBJ2-1; V gene: TRBV20-1; clone size: once; D gene: NA; CDR3 DNA: TGCAGTGCTAGAGACACCAATGAGCAGTTCTTC; CDR3 protein: CSARDTNEQFF
J gene: TRBJ1-1; V gene: TRBV4-3; clone size: NA; D gene: NA; CDR3 DNA: TGCGCCAGCAGCCAAGACTCGGGGAACACTGAAGCTTTCTTT; CDR3 protein: CASSQDSGNTEAFF
J gene: TRBJ2-7; V gene: TRBV29-1; clone size: NA; D gene: TRBD2; CDR3 DNA: TGCAGCGTTGAAATAGCGGGAAACTACGAGCAGTACTTC; CDR3 protein: CSVEIAGNYEQYF
J gene: TRBJ2-1; V gene: TRBV5-3; clone size: NA; D gene: NA; CDR3 DNA: TGTGCCAGAAGCTCCTCTGCCGTTGGGTACAATGAGCAGTTCTTC; CDR3 protein: CARSSSAVGYNEQFF
J gene: TRBJ2-7; V gene: TRBV9; clone size: NA; D gene: NA; CDR3 DNA: TGTGCCAGCAGCCCTCGAGGGGCAGCCCCCACCTACGAGCAGTACTTC; CDR3 protein: CASSPRGAAPTYEQYF
J gene: TRBJ2-7; V gene: TRBV5-4; clone size: NA; D gene: TRBD2; CDR3 DNA: TGTGCCAGCAGCTTGGCCGGCCCGGGGGGGACCTACGAGCAGTACTTC; CDR3 protein: CASSLAGPGGTYEQYF
J gene: TRBJ2-6; V gene: TRBV7-9; clone size: NA; D gene: TRBD1; CDR3 DNA: TGTGCCAGCAGCCCCCCGGGACAGGGGGGAGTTATTGGGGCCAACGTCCTGACTTTC; CDR3 protein: CASSPPGQGGVIGANVLTF
J gene: TRBJ2-5; V gene: TRBV15; clone size: NA; D gene: TRBD2; CDR3 DNA: TGTGCCACCAGCAGTACCGGGACTAGCGGGACAGAGACCCAGTACTTC; CDR3 protein: CATSSTGTSGTETQYF
J gene: TRBJ1-1; V gene: TRBV5-8; clone size: NA; D gene: TRBD1; CDR3 DNA: TGTGCCAGCAGCTGGGGACAGGGCCACACTGAAGCTTTCTTT; CDR3 protein: CASSWGQGHTEAFF
J gene: TRBJ1-4; V gene: TRBV23-1; clone size: NA; D gene: NA; CDR3 DNA: TGCGCCAGCAGTCGGTCGTCGGAGGGGGATGAAAAACTGTTTTTT; CDR3 protein: CASSRSSEGDEKLFF